Included here is one T cell receptor (beta chain) sequence, with context. Its antigen is not known. These data come from a study of T cell repertoires in cytomegalovirus infection. At the level of the study: Through public TCR beta signatures, both CMV infection and matching HLA type were indicated.

Germline CDR1 reads SGHTA; CDR2 reads FQGNSA. Trimming took 5 bases from V and 0 from J, leaving 19 bases between them. There are 17 residues in the CDR3. Study results and limitations: Identification of carriers of CMV plus the relevant HLA was achieved through cumulative public TCR beta family frequency. Dominating the ex vivo response were TCR beta clonotypes that were CMV-specific and HLA-C-restricted.

TCRdb passed the reads through MiXCR, listing each CDR3 protein once. The sample shows some 180,000 distinct CDR3 sequences, approximately 18% of them seen only once. J is TRBJ2-5 and V is TRBV7-2; D might be TRBD1 (5 bases). This TCR was recovered from a human donor in good health (CMV status not recorded). Some clones in this sample may be carry-over from other donors' samples. Specimen: CD8+ T cells from PBMCs. The CDR3 here is CASSATVEPVYQETQYF. The DNA for the CDR3 is TGTGCCAGCAGCGCGACAGTAGAGCCAGTTTACCAAGAGACCCAGTACTTC.